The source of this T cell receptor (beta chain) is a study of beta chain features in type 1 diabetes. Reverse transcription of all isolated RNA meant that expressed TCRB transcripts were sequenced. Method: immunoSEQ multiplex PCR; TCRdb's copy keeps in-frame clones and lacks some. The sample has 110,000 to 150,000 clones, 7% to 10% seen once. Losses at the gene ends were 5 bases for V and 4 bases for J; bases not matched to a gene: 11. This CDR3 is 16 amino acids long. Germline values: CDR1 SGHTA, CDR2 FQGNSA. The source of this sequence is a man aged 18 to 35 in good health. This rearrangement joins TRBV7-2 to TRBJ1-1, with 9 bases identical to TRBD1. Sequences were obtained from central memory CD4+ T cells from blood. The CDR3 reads CASSPQGDRVSTEAFF. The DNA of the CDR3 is TGTGCCAGCAGCCCACAGGGGGACAGGGTGAGCACTGAAGCTTTCTTT.